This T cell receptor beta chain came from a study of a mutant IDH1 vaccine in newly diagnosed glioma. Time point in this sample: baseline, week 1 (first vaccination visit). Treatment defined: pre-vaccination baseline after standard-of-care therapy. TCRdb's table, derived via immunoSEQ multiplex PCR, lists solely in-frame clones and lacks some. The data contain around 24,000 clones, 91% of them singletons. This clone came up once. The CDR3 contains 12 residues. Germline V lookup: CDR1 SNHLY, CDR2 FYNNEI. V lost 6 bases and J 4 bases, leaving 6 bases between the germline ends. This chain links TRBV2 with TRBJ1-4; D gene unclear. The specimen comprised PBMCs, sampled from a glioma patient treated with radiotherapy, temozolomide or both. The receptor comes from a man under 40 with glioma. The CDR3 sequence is CASRPFNEKLFF. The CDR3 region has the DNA TGTGCCAGCAGACCGTTTAATGAAAAACTGTTTTTT.